The present entry profiles one T cell receptor beta chain with its context. V lost 6 bases to trimming and J lost 9 bases, with 18 bases between them. This CDR3 has 15 residues. The V gene's germline CDR1 is SNHLY and CDR2 FYNNEI. The entry originates in a study of radiotherapy plus CTLA-4 blockade in lung cancer. The repertoire was sequenced with immunoSEQ multiplex PCR; TCRdb's copy has only in-frame clones and lacks some. The repertoire holds roughly 68,000 clones, with roughly 75% as singletons. The source is a human donor with non-small cell lung cancer who had a complete response to radiotherapy plus ipilimumab. V is TRBV2 and J is TRBJ1-6; TRBD1 is a possible D gene (5 bases). This specimen consisted of peripheral blood, obtained from a patient treated with radiotherapy plus ipilimumab. The CDR3 is CASRTRGVRASPLHF. Here the CDR3 DNA reads TGTGCCAGCAGGACCCGGGGGGTTCGTGCTTCACCCCTCCACTTT.